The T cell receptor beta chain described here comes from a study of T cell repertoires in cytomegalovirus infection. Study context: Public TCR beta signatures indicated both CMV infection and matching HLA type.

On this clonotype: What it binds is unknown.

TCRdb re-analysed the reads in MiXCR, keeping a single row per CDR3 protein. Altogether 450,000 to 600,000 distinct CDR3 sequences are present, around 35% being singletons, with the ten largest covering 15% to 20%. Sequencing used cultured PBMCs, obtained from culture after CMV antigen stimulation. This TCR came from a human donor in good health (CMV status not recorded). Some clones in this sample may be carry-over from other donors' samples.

As DNA, the CDR3 is TGCAGTGCTAGTCGTGCTAGTCCTGAGCAGTTCTTC. This sequence encodes CSASRASPEQFF. This chain links TRBV20-1 with TRBJ2-1; D uncertain. V lost 3 bases and J lost 9, with 12 bases in between. Germline V gene data show CDR1 as DFQATT and CDR2 as SNEGSKA (reference sequence). This CDR3 has 12 residues.